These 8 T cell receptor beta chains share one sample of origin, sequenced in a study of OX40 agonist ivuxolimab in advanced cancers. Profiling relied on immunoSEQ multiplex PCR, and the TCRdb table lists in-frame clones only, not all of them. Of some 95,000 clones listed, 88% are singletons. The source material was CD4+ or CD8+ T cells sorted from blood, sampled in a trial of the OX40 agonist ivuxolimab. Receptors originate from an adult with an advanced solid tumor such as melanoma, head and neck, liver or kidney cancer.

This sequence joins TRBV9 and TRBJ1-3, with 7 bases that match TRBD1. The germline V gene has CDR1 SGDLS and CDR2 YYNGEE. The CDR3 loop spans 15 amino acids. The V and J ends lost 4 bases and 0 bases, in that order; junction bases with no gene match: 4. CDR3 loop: CASSPGTVSGNTIYF. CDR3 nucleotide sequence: TGTGCCAGCAGCCCGGGGACAGTCTCTGGAAACACCATATATTTT. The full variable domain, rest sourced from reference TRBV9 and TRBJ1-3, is DSGVTQTPKHLITATGQRVTLRCSPRSGDLSVYWYQQSLDQGLQFLIQYYNGEERAKGNILERFSAQQFPDLHSELNLSSLELGDSALYFCASSPGTVSGNTIYFGEGSWLTVV.

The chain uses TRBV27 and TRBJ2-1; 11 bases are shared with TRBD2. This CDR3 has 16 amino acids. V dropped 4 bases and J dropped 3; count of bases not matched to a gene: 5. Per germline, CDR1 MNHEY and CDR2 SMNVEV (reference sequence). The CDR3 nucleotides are TGTGCCAGCAGTTACAGGACTAGCGGGTACTACAATGAGCAGTTCTTC. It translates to CASSYRTSGYYNEQFF.

CDR3 sequence (DNA): TGTGCCAGCAGATTCCAGGGGGCGGAGACCCAGTACTTC. Amino acids: CASRFQGAETQYF. The chain uses TRBV7-2 and TRBJ2-5; 8 positions agree with TRBD1. V lost 6 bases and J lost 5; bases outside the gene matches: 5. This CDR3 has 13 residues. Germline V gives CDR1 SGHTA, CDR2 FQGNSA.

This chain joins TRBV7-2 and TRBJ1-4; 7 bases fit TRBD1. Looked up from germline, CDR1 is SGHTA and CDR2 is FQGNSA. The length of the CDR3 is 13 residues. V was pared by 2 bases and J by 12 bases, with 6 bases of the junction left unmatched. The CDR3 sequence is CASSLPGTVELFF. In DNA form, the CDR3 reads TGTGCCAGCAGCTTACCGGGGACAGTCGAACTGTTTTTT. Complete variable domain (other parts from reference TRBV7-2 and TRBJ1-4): GAGVSQSPSNKVTEKGKDVELRCDPISGHTALYWYRQSLGQGLEFLIYFQGNSAPDKSGLPSDRFSAERTGGSVSTLTIQRTQQEDSAVYLCASSLPGTVELFFGSGTQLSVL.

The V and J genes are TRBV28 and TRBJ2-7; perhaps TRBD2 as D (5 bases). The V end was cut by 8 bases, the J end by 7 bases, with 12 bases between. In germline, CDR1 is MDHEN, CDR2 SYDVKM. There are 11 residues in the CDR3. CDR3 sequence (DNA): TGTGCCAGCGGACGATCGGGGGAGCAGTACTTC. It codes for CASGRSGEQYF.

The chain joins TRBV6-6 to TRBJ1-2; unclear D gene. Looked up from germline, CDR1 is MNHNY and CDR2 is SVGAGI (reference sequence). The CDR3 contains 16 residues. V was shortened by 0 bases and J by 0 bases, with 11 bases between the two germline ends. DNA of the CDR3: TGTGCCAGCAGTTACTCGAGGGCGGAGACTAACTATGGCTACACCTTC. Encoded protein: CASSYSRAETNYGYTF.

Here the CDR3 DNA reads TGCAGCGGAACGGGACCCAGGAACACTGAAGCTTTCTTT. Translation: CSGTGPRNTEAFF. V is TRBV29-1 and J is TRBJ1-1, with D perhaps TRBD1 (5 bases). Looked up from germline, CDR1 is SQVTM and CDR2 is ANQGSEA. The CDR3 sequence is 13 residues long. V was pared by 7 bases and J by 1 base, with 13 bases between.

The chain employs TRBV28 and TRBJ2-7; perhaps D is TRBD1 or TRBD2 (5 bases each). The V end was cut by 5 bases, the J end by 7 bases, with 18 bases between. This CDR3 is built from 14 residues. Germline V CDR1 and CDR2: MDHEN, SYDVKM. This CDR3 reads CASSPGTAMREQYV. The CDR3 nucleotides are TGTGCCAGCAGTCCCGGGACGGCCATGAGGGAGCAGTACGTC.